Listed below are T cell receptor beta chains from one sample, sequenced in a study of blood T cell repertoires in COVID-19. Profiling relied on immunoSEQ multiplex PCR, and the TCRdb table lists in-frame clones only, not all of them. The sample lists about 480,000 clones; around 89% were seen once. What was sequenced was PBMCs or T cells enriched from blood (not recorded which). The source is a woman in her thirties or forties who had recovered from COVID-19. The CDR3 runs from the conserved cysteine through the conserved F or W. D genes are given only for firm matches. The listing skips clone size in some rows; elsewhere it reads once, few, many or a size class.

>NA|TRBV7-7|once|TRBJ2-1
CASSLDFRGNEQFF
TGTGCTAGCAGCTTAGATTTTAGGGGCAATGAGCAGTTCTTC
>NA|TRBV28|NA|TRBJ1-2
CANSAPGGYTF
TGTGCCAACTCGGCCCCAGGGGGCTACACCTTC
>TRBD2|TRBV29-1|NA|TRBJ2-1
CSAELAGGIYEQFF
TGCAGCGCAGAACTAGCGGGAGGTATCTATGAGCAGTTCTTC
>NA|TRBV15|NA|TRBJ1-5
CATSRDGGDLNQPQHF
TGTGCCACCAGCAGAGACGGGGGAGACCTAAATCAGCCCCAGCATTTT
>NA|TRBV7-9|NA|TRBJ1-1
CASSLVSIGDTEAFF
TGTGCCAGCAGCTTAGTTTCCATAGGGGACACTGAAGCTTTCTTT
>TRBD1|TRBV24-1|few|TRBJ2-5
CATSDLQGAGMETQYF
TGTGCCACCAGTGATTTGCAGGGGGCAGGGATGGAGACCCAGTACTTC
>NA|TRBV6-5|NA|TRBJ2-2
CASSNGGPITGELFF
TGTGCCAGCAGTAATGGAGGGCCGATCACCGGGGAGCTGTTTTTT
>TRBD2|TRBV29-1|few|TRBJ2-3
CSVDGLAGVPDTQYF
TGCAGCGTAGACGGACTAGCGGGAGTGCCAGATACGCAGTATTTT
>TRBD1|TRBV19|NA|TRBJ1-1
CASTSATGYREAFF
TGTGCCAGTACCTCCGCGACAGGGTACCGTGAAGCTTTCTTT
>TRBD1|TRBV29-1|NA|TRBJ2-7
CSVNRDRGSEQYF
TGCAGCGTAAATCGGGACAGGGGTTCCGAGCAGTACTTC
>TRBD1|TRBV9|NA|TRBJ1-6
CASSAEDRGIYNSPLHF
TGTGCCAGCAGCGCAGAGGACAGGGGGATTTATAATTCACCCCTCCACTTT
>TRBD1|TRBV6-5|once|TRBJ1-2
CASSRGGSYGYTF
TGTGCCAGCAGCCGAGGGGGCAGCTATGGCTACACCTTC
>NA|TRBV10-1|NA|TRBJ1-1
CANCGSILNTEAFF
TGCGCCAACTGTGGGAGTATTCTAAACACTGAAGCTTTCTTT
>TRBD2|TRBV5-1|NA|TRBJ2-1
CASSISPGLESEQFF
TGCGCCAGCAGCATAAGCCCGGGACTAGAGAGTGAGCAGTTCTTC
>TRBD1|TRBV4-3|NA|TRBJ1-2
CASSQPGQVYGYTF
TGCGCCAGCAGCCAACCGGGACAGGTCTATGGCTACACCTTC
>NA|TRBV11-3|few|TRBJ1-1
CASSLERGGTEAFF
TGTGCCAGCAGCTTAGAGAGGGGAGGCACTGAAGCTTTCTTT
>TRBD2|TRBV29-1|NA|TRBJ2-1
CSVEGTSGARSQFF
TGCAGCGTTGAAGGGACTAGCGGGGCGAGGTCACAATTCTTC
>TRBD2|TRBV7-6|NA|TRBJ2-3
CASSLAWREDRTDTQYF
TGTGCCAGCAGCTTAGCGTGGCGGGAGGACCGCACAGATACGCAGTATTTT
>NA|TRBV6-2/TRBV6-3|NA|TRBJ1-3
CASSYSYGGAIYF
TGTGCCAGCAGTTACAGTTACGGCGGCGCCATATATTTT
>NA|TRBV6-5|once|TRBJ1-2
CASSPVGGAHGYTF
TGTGCCAGCAGCCCGGTAGGGGGGGCGCACGGCTACACCTTC
>NA|TRBV7-9|NA|TRBJ1-1
CASSAGANTEAFF
TGTGCCAGCAGCGCAGGGGCGAACACTGAAGCTTTCTTT
>NA|TRBV27|NA|TRBJ2-1
CASSDLWHTGTSKNEQFF
TGTGCCAGCAGCGACCTTTGGCATACCGGGACTTCCAAGAATGAGCAGTTCTTC
>TRBD2|TRBV3-1/TRBV3-2|NA|TRBJ2-7
CASSQNGTSGSVVYEQYF
TGTGCCAGCAGCCAGAACGGGACTAGCGGGAGTGTAGTATACGAGCAGTACTTC
>NA|TRBV5-1|NA|TRBJ2-2
CASSSDNANTGELFF
TGCGCCAGCAGCTCCGACAACGCGAACACCGGGGAGCTGTTTTTT
>TRBD1|TRBV5-1|NA|TRBJ1-3
CASGPTGDGSGNTIYF
TGCGCCAGCGGGCCGACAGGGGACGGCTCTGGAAACACCATATATTTT
>NA|TRBV19|once|TRBJ2-5
CASSNLGRGVETQYF
TGTGCCAGTAGCAACCTCGGGAGAGGGGTCGAGACCCAGTACTTC
>TRBD2|TRBV5-1|NA|TRBJ2-1
CASSGGSSYNEQFF
TGCGCCAGCAGCGGCGGGAGCTCCTACAATGAGCAGTTCTTC
>NA|TRBV10-3|NA|TRBJ1-2
CAISVSAGEGDYGYTF
TGTGCCATCAGTGTCTCGGCAGGGGAAGGGGACTATGGCTACACCTTC
>NA|TRBV4-3|NA|TRBJ2-5
CASSQDHVGGARETQYF
TGCGCCAGCAGCCAAGATCATGTGGGGGGGGCCCGGGAGACCCAGTACTTC
>NA|TRBV4-1|NA|TRBJ2-7
CASSQTGTRLGPSGEQYF
TGCGCCAGCAGCCAGACCGGCACGAGACTAGGCCCCTCCGGCGAGCAGTACTTC
>TRBD2|TRBV7-6|NA|TRBJ2-1
CASSSGTSSDHNEQFF
TGTGCCAGCAGCTCCGGGACTAGCTCTGACCACAATGAGCAGTTCTTC
>NA|TRBV7-2|NA|TRBJ2-2
CASSFLAFTGELFF
TGTGCCAGCAGCTTCCTAGCCTTCACCGGGGAGCTGTTTTTT
>NA|TRBV2|NA|TRBJ1-2
CASSETDYGYTF
TGTGCCAGCAGTGAGACAGACTATGGCTACACCTTC